The 22 T cell receptor beta chains below all came from one sample that was sequenced in a study of response to subunit inactivated influenza vaccine (dated by TCRdb to the late 2010s). Library creation used RT-PCR. The sequencer listed for this sample is Illumina HiSeq 2500. TCRdb took the public reads, trimmed them with fastp at Q25, ran MiXCR for clone calling and kept in-frame beta chains. For every CDR3 protein sequence, its rows merge into one entry that carries the most common genes and DNA. This sample is represented by about 830,000 distinct CDR3 sequences; about 18% of them were singletons. The top ten hold 11% of the sample. Sample: PBMCs from blood, taken around 5 days after vaccination. These receptors were collected from a man aged 50 to 60 who received an inactivated influenza vaccine. Donor details come from another sample of the same person, matched by shared clones.

This clonotype came up a few times. This chain uses TRBV5-6 with TRBJ2-7, with a tentative D call TRBD2 (6 bases). The CDR3 extends over 13 amino acids. V lost 4 bases, J lost 2 bases, and 10 bases lay in between. The germline gives CDR1 SGHDT, CDR2 YYEEEE. The CDR3 sequence is CASSRDWAYEQYF. The CDR3 coding sequence is TGTGCCAGCAGCCGGGACTGGGCCTACGAGCAGTACTTC.

This clonotype came up many times. The V gene is TRBV4-3, the J gene TRBJ2-7, with no clear D. Germline-derived CDR1 and CDR2 are LGHNA and YSLEER. The CDR3 contains 13 residues. The V end was cut by 3 bases, the J end by 0 bases, with 6 bases between. CDR3 sequence (DNA): TGCGCCAGCAGCCAGGCAGTCTCCTACGAGCAGTACTTC. Translating it yields CASSQAVSYEQYF.

This chain links TRBV20-1 with TRBJ2-2; 8 bases map to TRBD2. Germline trimming cut 6 bases from V and 6 bases from J; bases unmatched to any gene: 3. Germline lookup yields CDR1 DFQATT and CDR2 SNEGSKA (reference sequence). The CDR3 sequence is 12 residues long. The CDR3 sequence is CSAGRGPGELFF. The DNA for the CDR3 is TGCAGTGCCGGGAGGGGACCCGGGGAGCTGTTTTTT.

This sequence joins TRBV7-2 and TRBJ1-4; D is uncertain. This CDR3 region has 11 residues. Germline loops: CDR1 SGHTA, CDR2 FQGNSA. The V end was cut by 6 bases, the J end by 4 bases, with 3 bases between. The CDR3: CASRNNEKLFF. The CDR3 DNA follows: TGTGCCAGCAGAAATAATGAAAAACTGTTTTTT.

There are a few counts of this clonotype. The V gene is TRBV10-3, the J gene TRBJ2-2; 7 bases fit TRBD2. Trimming cost V 9 bases and J 1 base; bases outside gene matches: 5. Germline loops: CDR1 ENHRY, CDR2 SYGVKD. The CDR3 is 14 residues long. The CDR3 is CAMSGTKNTGELFF. DNA of the CDR3: TGTGCCATGAGCGGGACTAAGAACACCGGGGAGCTGTTTTTT.

The genes are TRBV7-2 and TRBJ2-5, with TRBD2 matching over 7 bases. From germline, CDR1 is SGHTA and CDR2 FQGNSA. The CDR3 runs 14 residues. Trimming at V came to 3 bases and at J to 2 bases, leaving 3 bases not matched to a gene. CDR3 bases: TGTGCCAGCAGCTTCCAGCGGGGTCAAGAGACCCAGTACTTC. Residues: CASSFQRGQETQYF. The variable domain in full, with the rest retrieved from reference TRBV7-2 and TRBJ2-5, is GAGVSQSPSNKVTEKGKDVELRCDPISGHTALYWYRQSLGQGLEFLIYFQGNSAPDKSGLPSDRFSAERTGGSVSTLTIQRTQQEDSAVYLCASSFQRGQETQYFGPGTRLLVL.

This clonotype showed up just a few times. V usage is TRBV6-5 and J usage is TRBJ1-1; TRBD1 matches at 7 bases. Germline trimming cut 0 bases from V and 6 bases from J; bases unmatched to any gene: 10. The CDR3 covers 16 residues. Germline loops: CDR1 MNHEY, CDR2 SVGAGI. Here the CDR3 DNA reads TGTGCCAGCAGTTACTCGGGCAGGGGGGGATCCGCTGAAGCTTTCTTT. Translation gives CASSYSGRGGSAEAFF.

This chain connects TRBV9 to TRBJ2-2, with 7 bases lining up with TRBD1. The CDR3 is 16 residues long. V trimming: 4 bases; J trimming: 6 bases; junction bases outside the gene matches: 12. Germline-derived CDR1 and CDR2 are SGDLS and YYNGEE. The CDR3: CASSPTRGLMAGELFF. The CDR3 bases are TGTGCCAGCAGCCCGACGAGGGGGCTGATGGCCGGGGAGCTGTTTTTT.

This clonotype was found a few times. The J gene is TRBJ2-3, the V gene TRBV27, with D hard to call. This CDR3 region has 14 residues. The V gene's germline CDR1 is MNHEY and CDR2 SMNVEV (reference sequence). With 5 bases removed from V and 2 bases from J, the gap between germline ends came to 11 bases. The DNA of the CDR3 is TGTGCCAGCAGTCCCTACCTGGCCACAGATACGCAGTATTTT. It is translated as CASSPYLATDTQYF.

This clonotype was seen a few times. This chain uses TRBV5-1 with TRBJ2-3, with 9 nucleotides matching TRBD1. Germline V gives CDR1 SGHRS, CDR2 YFSETQ. The CDR3 extends over 15 amino acids. The V gene end was trimmed by 4 bases and the J gene end by 3 bases; junction bases not matched to a gene: 6. CDR3 loop: CASSLEGQGTDTQYF. The CDR3 DNA reads as TGCGCCAGCAGCCTGGAGGGACAGGGAACAGATACGCAGTATTTT.

This clonotype was observed a few times. The V call is TRBV20-1, the J call TRBJ2-7; D remains ambiguous. The germline V gene encodes CDR1 DFQATT and CDR2 SNEGSKA (reference sequence). The CDR3 consists of 13 residues. This CDR3 reads CSGIRLPLYEQYF. CDR3 nucleotide sequence: TGCAGCGGAATCCGGCTACCGCTCTACGAGCAGTACTTC.

The chain employs TRBV7-6 and TRBJ2-2; D call uncertain. The germline CDR1 and CDR2 sequences are SGHVS and FNYEAQ. The CDR3 totals 16 residues. Trimming removed 1 base from V and 3 bases from J, with 12 bases in between. The CDR3: CASSLVSSLDTGELFF. As DNA, the CDR3 is TGTGCCAGCAGCTTAGTTTCCAGCCTCGACACCGGGGAGCTGTTTTTT. The variable domain in full, completed from reference TRBV7-6 and TRBJ2-2, reads GAGVSQSPRYKVTKRGQDVALRCDPISGHVSLYWYRQALGQGPEFLTYFNYEAQQDKSGLPNDRFSAERPEGSISTLTIQRTEQRDSAMYRCASSLVSSLDTGELFFGEGSRLTVL.

The genes are TRBV4-2 and TRBJ2-1; no reliable D call. V dropped 5 bases and J dropped 0 bases, with 11 bases sitting between them. This CDR3 comprises 15 residues. Germline V gene sequence: CDR1 LGHNA, CDR2 YNFKEQ. The CDR3 coding sequence is TGTGCCAGCAGCGCCAGACTCAGCTCCTACAATGAGCAGTTCTTC. This translates into CASSARLSSYNEQFF.

This chain joins TRBV7-2 and TRBJ2-3; TRBD2 matches at 9 bases. This CDR3 region has 16 residues. V gave up 5 bases and J gave up 1 base; unmatched junction bases: 7. CDR1 SGHTA and CDR2 FQGNSA come from the germline V gene. The CDR3 reads CASSIRLAARTDTQYF. Here the CDR3 DNA reads TGTGCCAGCAGCATCCGACTAGCGGCCCGCACAGATACGCAGTATTTT.

This clonotype was seen only a few times. The chain uses TRBV20-1 and TRBJ1-2; D remains unclear. The V and J ends lost 5 bases and 7 bases respectively, with 14 bases between them. There are 12 residues in the CDR3. Germline values: CDR1 DFQATT, CDR2 SNEGSKA (reference sequence). The CDR3 bases are TGCAGTGCTGCAGCACAGCCATCTGGCTACACCTTC. Translating gives CSAAAQPSGYTF.

The chain joins TRBV20-1 to TRBJ2-2; 9 bases are a match to TRBD2. The CDR3 length is 14 residues. Germline loops: CDR1 DFQATT, CDR2 SNEGSKA (reference sequence). The V segment lost 6 bases and the J segment 5 bases; nucleotides outside the gene matches: 7. CDR3 in amino acids: CSAIAGEGTGELFF. CDR3 nucleotide sequence: TGCAGTGCAATAGCGGGAGAGGGTACCGGGGAGCTGTTTTTT.

This clonotype was recorded at least ten times. V is TRBV24-1 and J is TRBJ2-3; weak D call: TRBD1 (6 bases). V was cut by 0 bases and J by 3 bases, with 12 bases left in between. This CDR3 is 16 amino acids long. Germline V gives CDR1 KGHDR, CDR2 SFDVKD. The DNA for the CDR3 is TGTGCCACCAGTGATTTGCAGGCAGGGGCAACAGATACGCAGTATTTT. Amino acid sequence: CATSDLQAGATDTQYF.

The chain employs TRBV7-9 and TRBJ2-1, with D possibly TRBD1 on 6 matching bases. Trimming took 6 bases from V and 9 from J, leaving 12 bases between them. Germline CDR1 reads SEHNR; CDR2 reads FQNEAQ (reference sequence). The CDR3 runs 12 residues. This chain's CDR3 is CASSSARGEQFF. The CDR3 bases are TGTGCCAGCAGTAGTGCCAGGGGTGAGCAGTTCTTC.

Many counts were recorded for this clonotype. CDR3 DNA sequence: TGCGCCAGCAGACGTCGACAGGCCTCGGTAGACGGGGAGCTGTTTTTT. Amino acids: CASRRRQASVDGELFF. The V call is TRBV5-1, the J call TRBJ2-2; maybe TRBD1 (6 bases). CDR1 and CDR2 (germline): SGHRS, YFSETQ. The V end lost 5 bases, the J end lost 7 bases, and 21 bases lay between the germline ends. This CDR3 has 16 amino acids.

The chain carries TRBV20-1 and TRBJ2-6; the D is unclear. V lost 0 bases, J lost 0 bases, and 15 bases lay in between. Looked up from germline, CDR1 is DFQATT and CDR2 is SNEGSKA (reference sequence). The CDR3 is 18 amino acids. CDR3 in amino acids: CSARDWPTQNSGANVLTF. CDR3 DNA sequence: TGCAGTGCTAGAGATTGGCCTACCCAGAACTCTGGGGCCAACGTCCTGACTTTC.

The rearrangement links TRBV7-3 to TRBJ2-2; D is ambiguous. Trimming took off 0 bases at V and 8 bases at J, with 7 bases between the two ends. The CDR3 extends over 13 amino acids. Germline V gene sequence: CDR1 SGHTA, CDR2 FQGTGA. The CDR3 nucleotides are TGTGCCAGCAGCTTAACCGATGAAGGGGAGCTGTTTTTT. Translating it yields CASSLTDEGELFF.

Ten or more counts support this clonotype. The chain joins TRBV29-1 to TRBJ2-7; 10 bases map to TRBD1. The germline CDR1 and CDR2 sequences are SQVTM and ANQGSEA. The CDR3 consists of 14 residues. J gave up 0 bases and V 4 bases, and 3 bases lay outside the gene matches. The CDR3 DNA reads TGCAGCGTTGTCTGGGACAGGGGCTCCTACGAGCAGTACTTC. Its translation is CSVVWDRGSYEQYF.